The entry that follows covers one T cell receptor (beta chain) sequence. The record originates from a study of T cells in Graves' hyperthyroidism and ophthalmopathy. In the study overall: Peripheral blood samples were taken at initial diagnosis, prior to any treatment.

The CDR3 runs 13 residues. Germline values: CDR1 SNHLY, CDR2 FYNNEI. Unmatched junction bases numbered 9, after V lost 8 bases and J lost 8 bases. TCR beta CDR3 region amplification was performed from RNA transcripts. Carried out on the TCR CDR3, a first-round RT-PCR used the HTBI primer set. TCRdb ran MiXCR on the multiplex PCR reads and lists one entry per CDR3 protein. The sample gives about 640,000 distinct CDR3 sequences, more than 20% of which show up once; 30% to 40% is in the top ten. Sequenced material: blood. This receptor was identified in a man in his thirties or forties with Graves' ophthalmopathy. The V call is TRBV2, the J call TRBJ2-4, with 7 bases matching TRBD1. CDR3 protein: CASSTGANDIQYF. CDR3 nucleotides: TGTGCCAGCTCCACAGGGGCCAATGACATTCAGTACTTC.